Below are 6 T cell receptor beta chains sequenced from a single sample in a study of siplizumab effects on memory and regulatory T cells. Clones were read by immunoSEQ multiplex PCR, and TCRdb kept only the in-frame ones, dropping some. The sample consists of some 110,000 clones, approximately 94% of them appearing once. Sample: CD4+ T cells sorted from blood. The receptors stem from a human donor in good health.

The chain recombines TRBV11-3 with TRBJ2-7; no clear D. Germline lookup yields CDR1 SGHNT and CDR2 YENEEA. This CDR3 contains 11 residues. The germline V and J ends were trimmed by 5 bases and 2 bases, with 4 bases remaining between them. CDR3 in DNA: TGTGCCAGCAGCCCGGCCTACGAGCAGTACTTC. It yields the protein CASSPAYEQYF.

CDR3 protein: CASRQSGNEQYF. CDR3 nucleotide sequence: TGTGCCAGCAGACAATCGGGAAACGAGCAGTACTTC. The V gene is TRBV2, the J gene TRBJ2-7, with D perhaps TRBD2 (5 bases). The CDR3 extends over 12 amino acids. V lost 6 bases and J lost 5, with 11 bases in between. Germline CDR1 is SNHLY and CDR2 is FYNNEI. Together with reference TRBV2 and TRBJ2-7, the CDR3 gives the full variable domain: EPEVTQTPSHQVTQMGQEVILRCVPISNHLYFYWYRQILGQKVEFLVSFYNNEISEKSEIFDDQFSVERPDGSNFTLKIRSTKLEDSAMYFCASRQSGNEQYFGPGTRLTVT.

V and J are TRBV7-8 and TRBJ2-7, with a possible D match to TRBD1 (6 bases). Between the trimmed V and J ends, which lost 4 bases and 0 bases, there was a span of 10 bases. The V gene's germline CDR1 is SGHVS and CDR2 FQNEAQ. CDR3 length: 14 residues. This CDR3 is CASSSWDNSYEQYF. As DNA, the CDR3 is TGTGCCAGCAGCTCCTGGGACAACTCCTACGAGCAGTACTTC.

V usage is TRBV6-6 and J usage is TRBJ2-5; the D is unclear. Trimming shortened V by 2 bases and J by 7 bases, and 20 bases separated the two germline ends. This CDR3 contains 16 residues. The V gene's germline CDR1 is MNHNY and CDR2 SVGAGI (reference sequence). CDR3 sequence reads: CASSYGLRNTPGTQYF. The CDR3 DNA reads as TGTGCCAGCAGTTACGGCCTGAGGAATACGCCGGGGACCCAGTACTTC.

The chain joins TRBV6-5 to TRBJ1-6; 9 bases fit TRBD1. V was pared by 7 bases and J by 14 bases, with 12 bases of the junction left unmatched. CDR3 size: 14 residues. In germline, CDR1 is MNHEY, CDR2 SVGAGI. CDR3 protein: CASTTRQGVMALHF. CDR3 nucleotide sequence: TGTGCCAGCACCACCCGACAGGGGGTAATGGCCCTCCACTTT.

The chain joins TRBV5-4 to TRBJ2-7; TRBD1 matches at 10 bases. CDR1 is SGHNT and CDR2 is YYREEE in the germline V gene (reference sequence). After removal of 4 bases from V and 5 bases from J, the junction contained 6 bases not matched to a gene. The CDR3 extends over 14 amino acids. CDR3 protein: CASSPGQGRHEQYF. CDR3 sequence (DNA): TGTGCCAGCAGCCCGGGACAGGGGCGTCACGAGCAGTACTTC.